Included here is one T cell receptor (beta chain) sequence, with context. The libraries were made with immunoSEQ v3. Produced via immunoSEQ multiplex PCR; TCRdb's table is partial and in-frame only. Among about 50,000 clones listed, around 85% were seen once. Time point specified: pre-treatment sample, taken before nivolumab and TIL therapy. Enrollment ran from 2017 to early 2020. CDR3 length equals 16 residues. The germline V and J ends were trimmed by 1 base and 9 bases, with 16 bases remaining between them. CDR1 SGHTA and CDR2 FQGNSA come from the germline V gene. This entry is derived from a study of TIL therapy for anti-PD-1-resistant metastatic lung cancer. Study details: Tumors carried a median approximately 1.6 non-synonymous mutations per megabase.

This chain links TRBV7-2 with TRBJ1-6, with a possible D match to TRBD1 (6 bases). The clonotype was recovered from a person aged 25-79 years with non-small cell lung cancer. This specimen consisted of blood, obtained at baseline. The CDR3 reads CASSLVARGGISPLHF. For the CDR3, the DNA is TGTGCCAGCAGCTTAGTGGCCAGGGGAGGCATTTCACCCCTCCACTTT.